Below, 22 T cell receptor beta chains from the same sample are listed, as sequenced in a study of human T cells and chemical hapten exposure. Time point specified: patch test 1, 2 weeks after DPC sensitization. Stated treatment: therapeutic diphenylcyclopropenone sensitization with weekly scalp DPC. Each CDR3 protein gets one entry after TCRdb re-called the RACE reads with MiXCR. The sample lists about 49,000 distinct CDR3 sequences, less than 10% seen once, with 3.5% to 5.5% in the top ten. Sequencing used whole blood, obtained in connection with sensitization to the hapten diphenylcyclopropenone (DPC). These receptors were taken from a woman aged 45-60 years with alopecia areata. Some clones in this sample may be carry-over from other donors' samples.

This clonotype was counted ten times or more. This chain links TRBV29-1 with TRBJ1-2; tentatively, D is TRBD1 (6 bases). This CDR3 is 13 amino acids long. The V end was cut by 6 bases, the J end by 4 bases, with 15 bases between. From germline, CDR1 is SQVTM and CDR2 ANQGSEA. The CDR3 bases are TGCAGCGTCCCCCAACAGGGACCCTATGGCTACACCTTC. It specifies CSVPQQGPYGYTF.

At least ten counts were recorded for this clonotype. The gene calls are TRBV7-9 and TRBJ2-2; tentatively, D is TRBD2 (6 bases). Trimming removed 4 bases from V and 6 bases from J, with 15 bases in between. The CDR3 consists of 15 residues. Per germline, CDR1 SEHNR and CDR2 FQNEAQ (reference sequence). CDR3 amino acids: CASSSLLGSSGELFF. CDR3 bases: TGTGCCAGCAGCTCGCTACTCGGGAGTTCCGGGGAGCTGTTTTTT.

The CDR3 loop is CAWRRQRTATNEKLFF. CDR3 DNA: TGTGCCTGGAGGAGACAGAGAACTGCAACTAATGAAAAACTGTTTTTT. The chain links TRBV30 to TRBJ1-4; perhaps TRBD1 as D (5 bases). Trimming cost V 3 bases and J 0 bases, with 14 bases left between them. In germline, CDR1 is GTSNPN, CDR2 SVGIG (reference sequence). The CDR3 covers 16 residues.

This clonotype was seen many times. V gene TRBV3-1 combines with J gene TRBJ2-3; D might be TRBD1 (5 bases). CDR1 and CDR2 (germline): LGHDT, YNNKEL (reference sequence). The CDR3 sequence is 15 residues long. Deletions cut 0 bases from V and 4 bases from J, with 11 bases between. CDR3 loop: CASSQEIQAADTQYF. Written as DNA, the CDR3 is TGTGCCAGCAGCCAAGAGATACAGGCGGCAGATACGCAGTATTTT.

This clonotype was seen a handful of times. The chain employs TRBV29-1 and TRBJ2-1, with 10 bases that match TRBD2. Germline V gives CDR1 SQVTM, CDR2 ANQGSEA. The CDR3 spans 13 residues. V dropped 7 bases and J dropped 8; count of bases not matched to a gene: 8. CDR3 protein: CSAASSGSYEQFF. CDR3 bases: TGCAGCGCTGCCTCTAGCGGGAGCTATGAGCAGTTCTTC.

This clonotype was detected ten times or more. The V gene is TRBV29-1, the J gene TRBJ1-4; 9 bases fit TRBD1. This CDR3 is built from 15 residues. Trimming took 7 bases from V and 7 from J; bases not matched to a gene: 13. Germline CDR1 and CDR2: SQVTM and ANQGSEA. CDR3 in DNA: TGCAGCGCAGAAAAAGGGGGACAGGGAGGTGAAAAACTGTTTTTT. This encodes CSAEKGGQGGEKLFF.

This chain links TRBV30 with TRBJ1-5, with a possible D match to TRBD1 (5 bases). Germline loops: CDR1 GTSNPN, CDR2 SVGIG (reference sequence). This CDR3 spans 12 amino acids. Trimming pared 2 bases from V and 7 bases from J, leaving 9 bases between. CDR3 amino acids: CAWSKGRQPQHF. The CDR3 coding sequence is TGTGCCTGGAGTAAGGGACGACAGCCCCAGCATTTT.

This clonotype was picked up a small number of times. The chain carries TRBV11-2 and TRBJ1-4; D is ambiguous. This CDR3 contains 11 residues. The V and J ends lost 2 bases and 15 bases respectively, with 10 bases between them. Germline values: CDR1 SGHAT, CDR2 FQNNGV. CDR3 in amino acids: CASSLYRAVFF. The CDR3 nucleotides read TGTGCCAGCAGCTTATATCGGGCGGTGTTTTTT.

This chain connects TRBV20-1 to TRBJ2-7, with D maybe TRBD2 (5 bases). CDR3 length equals 13 residues. CDR1 and CDR2 from the germline V gene are DFQATT and SNEGSKA (reference sequence). V dropped 5 bases and J dropped 5 bases, with 16 bases sitting between them. Here the CDR3 reads CSAVDTSGNEQYF. The CDR3 nucleotides are TGCAGTGCTGTTGACACCTCCGGGAACGAGCAGTACTTC.

This clonotype was seen ten or more times. This rearrangement joins TRBV6-1 to TRBJ2-1; TRBD2 aligns across 7 bases. CDR1 is MNHNS and CDR2 is SASEGT in the germline V gene. The CDR3 runs to 15 residues. V lost 4 bases and J lost 6; bases outside the gene matches: 9. CDR3 loop: CASSGTGTKVNEQFF. CDR3 in DNA: TGTGCCAGCAGTGGCACCGGGACTAAGGTCAATGAGCAGTTCTTC.

This clonotype was counted ten times or more. The rearrangement joins TRBV3-1 to TRBJ2-1; D uncertain. This CDR3 comprises 14 residues. Trimming took off 4 bases at V and 10 bases at J, with 17 bases between the two ends. Germline V gives CDR1 LGHDT, CDR2 YNNKEL (reference sequence). The CDR3: CASSPRFRAEEQFF. The CDR3 nucleotides read TGTGCCAGCAGCCCTCGCTTTAGGGCCGAAGAGCAGTTCTTC.

At least ten counts were recorded for this clonotype. This rearrangement joins TRBV20-1 to TRBJ2-2, with TRBD1 matching 7 bases. The CDR3 contains 13 residues. CDR1 is DFQATT and CDR2 is SNEGSKA in the germline V gene (reference sequence). V dropped 2 bases and J dropped 7; count of bases not matched to a gene: 4. The CDR3 DNA reads TGCAGTGCTAGACAGGGGGTGGTCGGGGAGCTGTTTTTT. Protein sequence: CSARQGVVGELFF.

The V and J genes are TRBV20-1 and TRBJ2-3; 9 bases match TRBD2. The germline CDR1 and CDR2 sequences are DFQATT and SNEGSKA (reference sequence). The CDR3 has 12 residues. With V trimmed by 6 bases and J by 6 bases, 4 bases remained unmatched. The CDR3 here is CSATTSGDTQYF. CDR3 bases: TGCAGTGCCACCACTAGCGGGGATACGCAGTATTTT.

In this sample, this clonotype turned up many times. This sequence joins TRBV18 and TRBJ1-3, with D perhaps TRBD1 (5 bases). The CDR3 has 14 amino acids. The V end lost 3 bases, the J end lost 8 bases, and 14 bases lay between the germline ends. Germline loops: CDR1 KGHSH, CDR2 LQKENI. CDR3 DNA sequence: TGTGCCAGCTCACCCGATCCAGGGCGAGACACCATATATTTT. Its translation is CASSPDPGRDTIYF.

The sample holds many counts of this clonotype. The chain couples TRBV11-2 to TRBJ1-1; possible D gene TRBD1, 5 bases. The V end lost 4 bases, the J end lost 0 bases, and 15 bases lay between the germline ends. This CDR3 contains 16 residues. Germline CDR1 SGHAT, CDR2 FQNNGV. The CDR3 DNA sequence: TGTGCCAGCAGCTCCCGGACCTACAGGCTGAACACTGAAGCTTTCTTT. It yields the protein CASSSRTYRLNTEAFF.

The chain has TRBV7-2 and TRBJ2-3; TRBD2 aligns across 9 bases. The CDR3 loop spans 19 amino acids. V was clipped by 6 bases and J by 2 bases; unmatched bases: 18. Germline CDR1 SGHTA, CDR2 FQGNSA. CDR3 DNA sequence: TGTGCCAGCAGACGTCTCGGGGCTAGCGGGATTTATAACACAGATACGCAGTATTTT. It encodes CASRRLGASGIYNTDTQYF.

This clonotype showed up many times. CDR3 in DNA: TGTGCCAGCAGCTTACTTCGGGGAGCGGGGGAAAAACTGTTTTTT. Translation gives CASSLLRGAGEKLFF. This sequence joins TRBV11-2 and TRBJ1-4; D remains unclear. The CDR3 extends over 15 amino acids. The germline V and J ends were trimmed by 2 bases and 8 bases, with 15 bases remaining between them. CDR1 SGHAT and CDR2 FQNNGV come from the germline V gene.

The rearrangement joins TRBV29-1 to TRBJ2-5; TRBD2 is a possible D gene (6 bases). The V gene's germline CDR1 is SQVTM and CDR2 ANQGSEA. The CDR3 extends over 12 amino acids. Deletions cut 4 bases from V and 0 bases from J, with 6 bases between. CDR3 sequence reads: CSVVADQETQYF. CDR3 in DNA: TGCAGCGTTGTAGCGGACCAAGAGACCCAGTACTTC.

This clonotype was recorded many times. In DNA, the CDR3 is TGTGCCAGCAGTGACCCGGGACTAGTGGTCTACGAGCAGTACTTC. This translates into CASSDPGLVVYEQYF. The V and J genes are TRBV6-2 or TRBV6-3 and TRBJ2-7; TRBD2 agrees at 8 bases. The CDR3 runs to 15 residues. Trimming at V came to 5 bases and at J to 3 bases, leaving 9 bases not matched to a gene. From germline, CDR1 is MNHEY and CDR2 SVGEGT.

In its sample, this clonotype was seen many times. This chain links TRBV3-1 with TRBJ1-4; D is possibly TRBD1 (5 bases). The V gene lost 0 bases and the J gene lost 6 bases, with 11 bases spanning the gap. Germline CDR1 reads LGHDT; CDR2 reads YNNKEL (reference sequence). The CDR3 has 15 residues. This CDR3 is CASSQDGTGHEKLFF. CDR3 coding DNA: TGTGCCAGCAGCCAAGATGGTACGGGGCATGAAAAACTGTTTTTT.

This clonotype appeared many times. V is TRBV3-1 and J is TRBJ1-1; a weak D match, TRBD1 (5 bases). Germline-derived CDR1 and CDR2 are LGHDT and YNNKEL (reference sequence). V was shortened by 1 base and J by 1 base, with 7 bases between the two germline ends. This CDR3 contains 14 residues. The CDR3 loop is CASSQVGANTEAFF. In DNA, the CDR3 is TGTGCCAGCAGCCAAGTCGGGGCGAACACTGAAGCTTTCTTT.

This clonotype has at least ten counts. This chain uses TRBV30 with TRBJ1-1, with D uncertain. Trimming took 2 bases from V and 10 from J, leaving 11 bases between them. Looked up from germline, CDR1 is GTSNPN and CDR2 is SVGIG (reference sequence). CDR3 length: 11 amino acids. CDR3 sequence reads: CAWSPIKGAFF. The CDR3 DNA reads TGTGCCTGGAGTCCAATAAAGGGAGCTTTCTTT.